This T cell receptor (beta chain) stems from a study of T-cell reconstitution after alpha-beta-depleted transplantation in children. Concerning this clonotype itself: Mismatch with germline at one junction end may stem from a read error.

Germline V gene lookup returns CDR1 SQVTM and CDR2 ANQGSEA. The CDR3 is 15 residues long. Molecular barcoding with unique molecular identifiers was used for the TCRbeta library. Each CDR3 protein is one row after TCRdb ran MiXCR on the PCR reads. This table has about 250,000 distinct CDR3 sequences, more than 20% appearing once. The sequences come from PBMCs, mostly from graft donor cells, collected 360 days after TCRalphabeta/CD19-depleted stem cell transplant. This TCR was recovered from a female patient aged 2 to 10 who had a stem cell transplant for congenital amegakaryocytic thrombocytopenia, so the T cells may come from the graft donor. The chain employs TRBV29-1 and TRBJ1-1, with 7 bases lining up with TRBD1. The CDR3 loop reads CSVEGGKGKGTEAFF. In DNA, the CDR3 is TGCAGCGTCGAAGGGGGCAAGGGTAAGGGTACTGAAGCTTTCTTT.